This TCR beta chain is drawn from a study of blood T cell repertoires in COVID-19. Study context: Whether acute or convalescent, the COVID-19 samples came from the United States, Italy and Spain.

Libraries were prepared by immunoSEQ multiplex PCR; TCRdb keeps only in-frame clonotypes and omits some of them. In the table there are 160,000 or so clones, approximately 80% of which are singletons. The CDR3 sequence is 14 residues long. V was trimmed by 5 bases and J by 1 base, leaving 12 bases between them. Germline-derived CDR1 and CDR2 are SNHLY and FYNNEI. Cohorts were assigned according to the clinical history that participants reported. The V call is TRBV2, the J call TRBJ2-7; a possible D gene is TRBD1 (5 bases). This clonotype originated in a woman aged 45-65 years who had recovered from COVID-19. The sample taken for sequencing was PBMCs or T cells enriched from blood (not recorded which). DNA of the CDR3: TGTGCCAGCAGTTCCTTCGACAGTTCCTACGAGCAGTACTTC. It codes for CASSSFDSSYEQYF.